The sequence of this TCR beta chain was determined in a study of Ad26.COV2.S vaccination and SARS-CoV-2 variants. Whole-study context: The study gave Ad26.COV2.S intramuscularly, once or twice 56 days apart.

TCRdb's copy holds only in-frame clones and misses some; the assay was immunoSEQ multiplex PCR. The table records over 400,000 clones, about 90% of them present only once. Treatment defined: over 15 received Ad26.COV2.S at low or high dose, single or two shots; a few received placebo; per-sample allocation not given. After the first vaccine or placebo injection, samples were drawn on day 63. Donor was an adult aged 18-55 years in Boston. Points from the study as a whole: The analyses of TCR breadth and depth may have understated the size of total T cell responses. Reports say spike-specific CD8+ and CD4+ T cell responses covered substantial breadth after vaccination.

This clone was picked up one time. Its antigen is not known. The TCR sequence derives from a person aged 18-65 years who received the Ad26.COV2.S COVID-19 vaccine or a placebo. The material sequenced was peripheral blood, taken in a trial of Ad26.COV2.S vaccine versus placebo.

CDR3 in DNA: TGTGCCAGCAGCCGAGGATCCGGGACAGGGAAGACAGATACGCAGTATTTT. Encoded protein: CASSRGSGTGKTDTQYF. The chain joins TRBV3-1 (or the pseudogene TRBV3-2) to TRBJ2-3; 9 bases are shared with TRBD1. This CDR3 region has 17 residues. Germline V lookup: CDR1 LGHDT, CDR2 YNNKEL (reference sequence). The V and J ends lost 4 bases and 3 bases, in that order; junction bases with no gene match: 11.